What follows describes a single T cell receptor beta chain. A multiplex PCR was run with 60 Vbeta primers and 13 Jbeta primers. Repertoires were generated with immunoSEQ multiplex PCR, while TCRdb's copy carries only in-frame clones and drops some. The profile shows about 200,000 clones, about four fifths of them singletons. This record belongs to a study of cytomegalovirus exposure and HLA in healthy donors. Germline CDR1 and CDR2: LGHNA and YNFKEQ. Trimming cost V 0 bases and J 0 bases, with 9 bases left between them. The CDR3 totals 16 residues. The TCR was taken from a middle-aged woman in good health and CMV-seronegative. Sequenced sample: PBMCs. The chain has TRBV4-2 and TRBJ2-1, with a tentative D call TRBD2 (5 bases). The CDR3 nucleotides are TGTGCCAGCAGCCAAGAACGTGGGAGCTCCTACAATGAGCAGTTCTTC. Translating gives CASSQERGSSYNEQFF.